The TCR beta chain under discussion was sequenced for a study of Tregs in tolerant kidney transplant recipients. Study outcomes and limitations: Donor-specific Treg expansion exceeded global Treg expansion in tolerant patients, suggesting antigen drive. Activated donor B cell expansion appeared to reveal the most relevant donor-specific TCRbeta repertoire.

The repertoire was sequenced with immunoSEQ multiplex PCR; TCRdb's copy has only in-frame clones and lacks some. The sample includes about 23,000 clones. The V segment lost 4 bases and the J segment 4 bases; nucleotides outside the gene matches: 7. CDR1 and CDR2 from the germline V gene are SGHTA and FQGNSA. The CDR3 is 15 amino acids. The nonmyeloablative bone marrow transplants came from related graft donors, with transient mixed chimerism. Thawed PBMCs were FACS-sorted into unstimulated CD4+CD25+CD127- regulatory T cells, CD4+CD25- non-regulatory cells, CD4 and CD8 cells. Regarding this clone: What it binds is unknown. The missing CDR3 end, 3 residues past where the read stops, is filled in from the germline J gene.

The chain is built from TRBV7-2 and TRBJ2-3, with 8 bases lining up with TRBD1. The receptor was derived from a human patient who received a combined kidney and bone marrow transplant. Certain T cells may be donor cells from the graft. The starting material was CD4+ T cells from blood (PBMCs), obtained 6 months after the transplant. This CDR3 reads CASSWDRSLADTQYF. The part of the CDR3 DNA that was read is TGTGCCAGCAGCTGGGACAGGAGTCTCGCAGATACG.